This T cell receptor (beta chain) originates from a study of T cells in localized non-small cell lung cancer. The assay was immunoSEQ multiplex PCR, and TCRdb's table has in-frame clones only and misses some. The sample includes roughly 84,000 clones, 88% of them seen just once. Trimming shortened V by 2 bases and J by 9 bases, and 33 bases separated the two germline ends. This CDR3 is 20 amino acids long. Per germline, CDR1 SGDLS and CDR2 YYNGEE. The material was peripheral blood, obtained before any cancer treatment. V gene TRBV9 combines with J gene TRBJ2-1, with D maybe TRBD2 (6 bases). The sequence was collected from a woman aged 40-69 years with stage I squamous cell lung carcinoma. The CDR3 loop is CASSVSPHGRLRGGDREQFF. In nucleotides, the CDR3 is TGTGCCAGCAGCGTCAGCCCCCACGGGCGGTTACGCGGAGGGGATCGTGAGCAGTTCTTC. The full variable domain, with the rest looked up from reference TRBV9 and TRBJ2-1, is DSGVTQTPKHLITATGQRVTLRCSPRSGDLSVYWYQQSLDQGLQFLIQYYNGEERAKGNILERFSAQQFPDLHSELNLSSLELGDSALYFCASSVSPHGRLRGGDREQFFGPGTRLTVL.